This is a list of T cell receptor beta chains from one sample in a study of T-cell reconstitution after alpha-beta-depleted transplantation in children. A single record per CDR3 protein comes from TCRdb applying MiXCR to the PCR reads. The sample shows about 690,000 distinct CDR3 sequences, over 15% of them seen only once. The starting material was PBMCs from the stem cell graft donor, obtained from the stem cell graft. Receptors were obtained from a human donor who donated a stem cell graft to a child with acute myeloid leukemia. The CDR3 runs from the conserved cysteine through the conserved F or W. Fields, in order: D gene, J gene, V gene, clone size, CDR3 protein, CDR3 DNA. The D gene is left open where the match is weak. Some rows mark clone size as missing; the rest say once, few, many or name a class of expanded clone.

TRBD2,TRBJ2-3,TRBV7-2,.,CASSVTSGGIDTQYF,TGTGCCAGCAGCGTCACTAGCGGGGGAATAGATACGCAGTATTTT
.,TRBJ1-4,TRBV12-3/TRBV12-4,many,CASSFTGREKLFF,TGTGCCAGCAGTTTCACGGGACGGGAAAAACTGTTTTTT
TRBD1,TRBJ1-3,TRBV6-1,many,CASTSRDSGNTIYF,TGTGCCAGCACCTCACGGGACAGCGGAAACACCATATATTTT
.,TRBJ1-2,TRBV12-3/TRBV12-4,few,CASSPGYGYGYTF,TGTGCCAGCAGTCCAGGGTACGGCTATGGCTACACCTTC
.,TRBJ2-2,TRBV20-1,many,CSARPRGAGELFF,TGCAGTGCTAGACCGAGGGGTGCCGGGGAGCTGTTTTTT
.,TRBJ1-1,TRBV27,many,CASSKQGRMNTEAFF,TGTGCCAGCAGTAAGCAGGGAAGGATGAACACTGAAGCTTTCTTT
TRBD2,TRBJ2-3,TRBV20-1,.,CSAERGRGLADTQYF,TGCAGTGCTGAGCGGGGGCGGGGGCTAGCAGATACGCAGTATTTT
.,TRBJ1-1,TRBV29-1,many,CSAFQGLNTEAFF,TGCAGCGCCTTCCAGGGTCTAAACACTGAAGCTTTCTTT
TRBD2,TRBJ2-1,TRBV20-1,many,CSARDRTSGGGNEQFF,TGCAGTGCTAGAGATCGGACTAGCGGGGGTGGGAATGAGCAGTTCTTC
.,TRBJ1-1,TRBV12-3/TRBV12-4,many,CASAEQGEAFF,TGTGCCAGCGCAGAGCAGGGTGAAGCTTTCTTT
.,TRBJ2-5,TRBV20-1,many,CSARGGQRQETQYF,TGCAGTGCTAGAGGGGGGCAGAGGCAAGAGACCCAGTACTTC
TRBD2,TRBJ2-5,TRBV12-3/TRBV12-4,few,CASRPSGGPGETQYF,TGTGCCAGCAGACCGAGCGGGGGCCCTGGAGAGACCCAGTACTTC
.,TRBJ2-5,TRBV9,many,CASSFAMTETQYF,TGTGCCAGCAGCTTCGCGATGACGGAGACCCAGTACTTC
TRBD1,TRBJ2-7,TRBV5-1,few,CASSSTTGGIYEQYF,TGCGCCAGCAGCTCCACGACAGGGGGCATCTACGAGCAGTACTTC
.,TRBJ1-1,TRBV4-1,.,CASSQEVGGNTEAFF,TGCGCCAGCAGCCAAGAGGTGGGGGGGAACACTGAAGCTTTCTTT
.,TRBJ2-5,TRBV5-4,few,CASSPGNGETQYF,TGTGCCAGCAGTCCAGGGAATGGGGAGACCCAGTACTTC
.,TRBJ2-1,TRBV7-9,few,CASAPGFEQFF,TGTGCCAGCGCCCCAGGGTTTGAGCAGTTCTTC
.,TRBJ1-1,TRBV12-3/TRBV12-4,few,CASRRDTLNTEAFF,TGTGCCAGCAGGAGGGACACATTAAACACTGAAGCTTTCTTT
.,TRBJ1-5,TRBV12-3/TRBV12-4,.,CASSLGDCGQPQHF,TGTGCCAGCAGTTTAGGGGACTGCGGTCAGCCCCAGCATTTT
.,TRBJ2-1,TRBV5-1,many,CASSLLTTGNEQFF,TGCGCCAGCAGCTTGCTAACAACCGGGAATGAGCAGTTCTTC
.,TRBJ2-6,TRBV15,many,CATSRDRGGAGANVLTF,TGTGCCACCAGCAGAGATCGAGGAGGGGCTGGGGCCAACGTCCTGACTTTC
.,TRBJ2-2,TRBV2,.,CASSGGARDTGELFF,TGTGCCAGCAGTGGTGGGGCAAGGGACACCGGGGAGCTGTTTTTT